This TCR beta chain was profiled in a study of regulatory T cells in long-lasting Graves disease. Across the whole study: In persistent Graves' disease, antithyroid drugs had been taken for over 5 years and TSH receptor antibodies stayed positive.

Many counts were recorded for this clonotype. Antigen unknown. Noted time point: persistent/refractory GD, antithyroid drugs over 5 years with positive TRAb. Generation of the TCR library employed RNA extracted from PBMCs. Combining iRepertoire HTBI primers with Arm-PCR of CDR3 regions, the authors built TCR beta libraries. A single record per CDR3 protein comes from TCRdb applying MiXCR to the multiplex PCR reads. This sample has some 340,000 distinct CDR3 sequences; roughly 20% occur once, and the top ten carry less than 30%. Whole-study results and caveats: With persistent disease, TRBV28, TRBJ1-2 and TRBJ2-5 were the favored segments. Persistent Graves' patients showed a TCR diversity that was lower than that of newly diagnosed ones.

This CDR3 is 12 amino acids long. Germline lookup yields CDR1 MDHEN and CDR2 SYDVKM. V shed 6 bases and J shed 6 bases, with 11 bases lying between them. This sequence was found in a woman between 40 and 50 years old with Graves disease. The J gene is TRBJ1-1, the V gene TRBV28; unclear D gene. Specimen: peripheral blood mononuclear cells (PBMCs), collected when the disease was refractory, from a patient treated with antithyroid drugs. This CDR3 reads CASRKGLPEAFF. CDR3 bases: TGTGCCAGCAGAAAAGGCCTGCCTGAAGCTTTCTTT.